These T cell receptor beta chains were read from a single sample in a study of T cells after yellow fever vaccination. A single record per CDR3 protein comes from TCRdb applying MiXCR to the 5' RACE reads. The table shows 550,000 to 750,000 distinct CDR3 sequences, with roughly 14% occurring only once. Sequencing used PBMCs, obtained on the day of the yellow fever booster vaccination. Every receptor here comes from a man younger than 45 who received the YFV17D yellow fever vaccine. Both conserved end residues are trimmed from each CDR3.

cdr3_length | v_call | cdr3_aa
12 | TRBV20-1 | SARGTSGEETQY
12 | TRBV4-3 | ASSQDSQVYGYT
13 | TRBV29-1 | SVEPAGDTNYGYT
11 | TRBV6-2/TRBV6-3 | ASSLGASGELF
12 | TRBV5-6 | ASSLATRSGELF
15 | TRBV7-2 | ASSLVVGTGVKNIQY
11 | TRBV6-2/TRBV6-3 | ASSYAVGREQF
11 | TRBV29-1 | SVSGGVPGELF
14 | TRBV7-9 | ASSLRSGRNLDTQY
14 | TRBV12-3/TRBV12-4 | ASSLGTSGNYNEQF
14 | TRBV4-2 | ARSPGMQGGTGELF
11 | TRBV18 | ASSPRLTETQY
11 | TRBV20-1 | SARGRENLGVF
12 | TRBV5-5 | ASSFSDFTDTQY
12 | TRBV19 | ARRDRQGNQPQH
12 | TRBV20-1 | SASTGPQNTEAF
12 | TRBV2 | ASSEKTDTDTQY
13 | TRBV7-2 | ASSPYRGNTGELF
12 | TRBV9 | ASNRQGPDGELF
10 | TRBV12-3/TRBV12-4 | ASMWDTGELF
10 | TRBV30 | ARGQGAYEQY
12 | TRBV6-1 | ATEGPRSYNEQF
11 | TRBV7-9 | ASSGISGNEQF
13 | TRBV20-1 | SAVAGTSGSNEQF
16 | TRBV6-5 | ASSLLAGVEKFDNEQF
14 | TRBV5-1 | ASSVPKAAGGDTQY
12 | TRBV19 | ASGTGTYSDEQY
12 | TRBV20-1 | SAPRQGVMGEQY
11 | TRBV7-2 | ASSSGASPKWY
13 | TRBV5-6 | ASSLGLGPYNEQF
10 | TRBV20-1 | SARRGNTEAF
12 | TRBV24-1 | ATSGDAGANEQF
12 | TRBV6-2/TRBV6-3 | ASSYLRTGNEQF
13 | TRBV12-3/TRBV12-4 | ASYWRDNPNNEQF
15 | TRBV7-2 | ASSLGLAGGRTDTQY
11 | TRBV29-1 | SVVYSRSNEQF
11 | TRBV10-3 | AIGTSGSLAQY
10 | TRBV6-6 | ASTQGFYEQY
14 | TRBV7-7 | ASSPSGRAGGETQY
12 | TRBV5-4 | ASSFGQLSDTQY
15 | TRBV4-1 | ASSQDHRTGGGNEQF
11 | TRBV28 | ASDRVNTGELF
12 | TRBV7-9 | ASSELSANYGYT
11 | TRBV7-2 | ASSLGTGSTQY
15 | TRBV20-1 | CARDQGARARYNEQF
14 | TRBV7-9 | ASSLAALAQTGELF
14 | TRBV3-1 | ASSLGTVPSGETQY
13 | TRBV12-3/TRBV12-4 | ASSQTGGRNQPQH
13 | TRBV6-2/TRBV6-3 | ASSSNWVGNQPQH
12 | TRBV20-1 | SASLALGGYEQY
12 | TRBV5-1 | ASSYAPQGTEAF
13 | TRBV28 | ASSFTGVSNYGYT
12 | TRBV6-1 | ASRDRGALDTQY
10 | TRBV7-9 | ASGLRNNEQF
18 | TRBV29-1 | SVPRPAASGSTYSYNEQF
12 | TRBV4-2 | ASSQEKPVDTQY
15 | TRBV6-5 | ASSYSPTSTSSYEQY